These 27 T cell receptor beta chains were sequenced from one sample in a study of blood T cells in healthy people across ages. PCR was performed a second time for roughly 7 to 12 cycles using a sample-barcoded 5' primer and a J-beta primer mix. A single record per CDR3 protein comes from TCRdb applying MiXCR to the 5' RACE reads. Of 700,000 to 1,000,000 distinct CDR3 sequences in the sample, around two fifths were seen once. Sequenced: blood. The receptors originated from a man aged 60 to 75 in good health.

This clonotype appeared a single time. The chain employs TRBV7-3 and TRBJ2-6; no reliable D call. This CDR3 spans 15 amino acids. From germline, CDR1 is SGHTA and CDR2 FQGTGA. V lost 1 base and J 0 bases, leaving 4 bases between the germline ends. The CDR3 sequence: CASSLKTSGANVLTF. Here the CDR3 DNA reads TGTGCCAGCAGCTTAAAGACCTCTGGGGCCAACGTCCTGACTTTC.

This clonotype was observed a handful of times. The chain links TRBV29-1 to TRBJ1-4, with TRBD1 identical over 9 bases. This CDR3 has 13 residues. The germline V gene encodes CDR1 SQVTM and CDR2 ANQGSEA. The trim removed 5 bases at V and 7 bases at J, leaving 5 bases unmatched. CDR3 region: CSVQQGAGEKLFF. The CDR3 region has the DNA TGCAGCGTTCAACAGGGGGCAGGTGAAAAACTGTTTTTT. The complete variable domain, with remaining parts taken from reference TRBV29-1 and TRBJ1-4, reads SAVISQKPSRDICQRGTSLTIQCQVDSQVTMMFWYRQQPGQSLTLIATANQGSEATYESGFVIDKFPISRPNLTFSTLTVSNMSPEDSSIYLCSVQQGAGEKLFFGSGTQLSVL.

The genes are TRBV6-1 and TRBJ1-2; no clear D gene. Germline lookup yields CDR1 MNHNS and CDR2 SASEGT. V lost 2 bases, J lost 1 base, and 11 bases lay in between. This CDR3 spans 15 amino acids. The CDR3 sequence: CASSEYLPDNYGYTF. The CDR3 DNA reads TGTGCCAGCAGTGAATACTTACCGGATAACTATGGCTACACCTTC.

The chain links TRBV3-1 to TRBJ2-6; TRBD2 matches at 7 bases. The V and J ends lost 0 bases and 2 bases, in that order; junction bases with no gene match: 4. Germline V gives CDR1 LGHDT, CDR2 YNNKEL (reference sequence). The CDR3 runs to 17 residues. CDR3 in DNA: TGTGCCAGCAGCCAAGAAAGGGGAGGGGCTGGGGCCAACGTCCTGACTTTC. Its protein is CASSQERGGAGANVLTF.

This chain links TRBV9 with TRBJ2-1; D not certain. Trimming removed 3 bases from V and 0 bases from J, with 10 bases in between. CDR1 is SGDLS and CDR2 is YYNGEE in the germline V gene. The CDR3 consists of 15 residues. CDR3 region: CASSGSYSSYNEQFF. CDR3 in DNA: TGTGCCAGCAGCGGTAGTTATAGCTCCTACAATGAGCAGTTCTTC.

This clonotype was detected only a few times. This chain connects TRBV5-1 to TRBJ2-7; D might be TRBD1 (6 bases). The CDR3 is 17 residues long. Germline loops: CDR1 SGHRS, CDR2 YFSETQ. V lost 1 base, J lost 0 bases, and 17 bases lay in between. The CDR3 region is CASSLTTGTPASYEQYF. DNA for the CDR3: TGCGCCAGCAGCTTGACTACCGGGACACCGGCCTCCTACGAGCAGTACTTC. The variable domain in full, completed from reference TRBV5-1 and TRBJ2-7, reads KAGVTQTPRYLIKTRGQQVTLSCSPISGHRSVSWYQQTPGQGLQFLFEYFSETQRNKGNFPGRFSGRQFSNSRSEMNVSTLELGDSALYLCASSLTTGTPASYEQYFGPGTRLTVT.

This clonotype was seen only a few times. Given a much more abundant clone one base away, this may be a read error. The J gene is TRBJ2-7, the V gene TRBV4-3, with 11 bases lining up with TRBD2. The germline V gene has CDR1 LGHNA and CDR2 YSLEER. The trim removed 0 bases at V and 1 base at J, leaving 2 bases unmatched. The CDR3 is made up of 16 amino acids. DNA for the CDR3: TGCGCCAGCAGCCAAGAGCCTAGCGGGAGGTCCTACGAGCAGTACTTC. Its protein product is CASSQEPSGRSYEQYF.

This chain links TRBV7-9 with TRBJ2-5; D remains ambiguous. Germline assignment: CDR1 SEHNR and CDR2 FQNEAQ (reference sequence). This CDR3 region has 11 residues. Trimming pared 11 bases from V and 4 bases from J, leaving 11 bases between. This chain's CDR3 is CAVSALETQYF. In DNA, the CDR3 is TGTGCCGTCTCGGCCCTAGAGACCCAGTACTTC.

This chain connects TRBV20-1 to TRBJ2-4; 9 bases match TRBD2. The CDR3 is made up of 18 amino acids. V was clipped by 0 bases and J by 3 bases; unmatched bases: 12. Germline V gene lookup returns CDR1 DFQATT and CDR2 SNEGSKA (reference sequence). DNA for the CDR3: TGCAGTGCTAGAGATCGTCTAGCGGGGACACAAGGCAAAAACATTCAGTACTTC. Protein product: CSARDRLAGTQGKNIQYF.

This rearrangement joins TRBV27 to TRBJ2-7, with TRBD1 matching 7 bases. The junction had 10 bases not matched to a gene; V was cut back by 6 bases and J by 2 bases. The CDR3 extends over 15 amino acids. Germline assignment: CDR1 MNHEY and CDR2 SMNVEV (reference sequence). The CDR3 bases are TGTGCCAGCAGACGCCAGGGGGACAACACCTACGAGCAGTACTTC. It is translated as CASRRQGDNTYEQYF.

This clonotype turned up a few times. A much bigger clone sits one base away, suggesting this may be a read error. The chain is built from TRBV7-6 and TRBJ2-1; 9 positions match TRBD2. J gave up 4 bases and V 8 bases, and 6 bases lay outside the gene matches. The CDR3 is 14 residues long. CDR1 SGHVS and CDR2 FNYEAQ come from the germline V gene. DNA for the CDR3: TGTGCCAGCTGGGCGGGGGGGACTTACAATGAGCAGTTCTTC. Encoded protein: CASWAGGTYNEQFF.

V and J are TRBV6-2 or TRBV6-3 and TRBJ2-1, with 7 bases identical to TRBD2. This CDR3 comprises 17 residues. Germline CDR1 reads MNHEY; CDR2 reads SVGEGT. The ends lost 2 bases at V and 5 bases at J; junction bases unmatched: 12. As DNA, the CDR3 is TGTGCCAGCAGTTACCCCGGTCGGCAGGGAGGGAACAATGAGCAGTTCTTC. Translation: CASSYPGRQGGNNEQFF.

The V gene is TRBV9, the J gene TRBJ1-2; TRBD1 might be the D (5 bases). V was clipped by 5 bases and J by 6 bases, with 14 bases between them. CDR1 and CDR2 (germline): SGDLS, YYNGEE. The CDR3 extends over 13 amino acids. The CDR3 spells CASRLSGTDGYTF. CDR3 DNA sequence: TGTGCCAGCAGACTCTCCGGGACGGATGGCTACACCTTC.

The chain carries TRBV7-2 and TRBJ2-7; unclear D gene. V was clipped by 3 bases and J by 3 bases, with 9 bases between them. The CDR3 extends over 13 amino acids. The germline V gene encodes CDR1 SGHTA and CDR2 FQGNSA. The CDR3 here is CASSFAAHYEQYF. The CDR3 DNA follows: TGTGCCAGCAGCTTTGCGGCCCACTACGAGCAGTACTTC.

The gene calls are TRBV7-9 and TRBJ1-4, with TRBD1 identical over 8 bases. The ends lost 5 bases at V and 2 bases at J; junction bases unmatched: 4. The germline CDR1 and CDR2 sequences are SEHNR and FQNEAQ (reference sequence). This CDR3 has 15 residues. The CDR3 sequence: CASSGGQGTNEKLFF. The DNA of the CDR3 is TGTGCCAGCAGCGGCGGACAGGGTACTAATGAAAAACTGTTTTTT.

The chain carries TRBV3-1 and TRBJ1-1; D ambiguous. Germline CDR1 reads LGHDT; CDR2 reads YNNKEL (reference sequence). Deletions cut 0 bases from V and 0 bases from J, with 11 bases between. CDR3 length equals 16 residues. The CDR3 loop is CASSQDRLRMNTEAFF. The CDR3 bases are TGTGCCAGCAGCCAAGATCGTTTAAGGATGAACACTGAAGCTTTCTTT.

This clonotype has more than one count but fewer than ten. The genes are TRBV7-2 and TRBJ1-6, with D possibly matching TRBD1 (5 bases). Germline V CDR1 and CDR2: SGHTA, FQGNSA. The CDR3 covers 15 residues. V was trimmed by 2 bases and J by 7 bases, leaving 12 bases between them. The chain's CDR3 is CASSLSGTPNSPLHF. The CDR3 DNA reads TGTGCCAGCAGCTTATCCGGGACGCCGAATTCACCCCTCCACTTT. Complete variable domain (other parts from reference TRBV7-2 and TRBJ1-6): GAGVSQSPSNKVTEKGKDVELRCDPISGHTALYWYRQSLGQGLEFLIYFQGNSAPDKSGLPSDRFSAERTGGSVSTLTIQRTQQEDSAVYLCASSLSGTPNSPLHFGNGTRLTVT.

The chain carries TRBV9 and TRBJ2-5; 9 bases align to TRBD1. This CDR3 is built from 16 residues. The V and J ends lost 0 bases and 4 bases, in that order; junction bases with no gene match: 7. CDR1 is SGDLS and CDR2 is YYNGEE in the germline V gene. CDR3 nucleotides: TGTGCCAGCAGCGTAGCTACGGGACAGGGAGGAGAGACCCAGTACTTC. Protein product: CASSVATGQGGETQYF.

This chain connects TRBV5-1 to TRBJ2-5; the D is unclear. The J call could be wrong; TRBJ2-7 is a better fit for the DNA end. The CDR3 spans 15 residues. Per the germline V gene, CDR1 is SGHRS and CDR2 is YFSETQ. The CDR3 reads CASSLDARAEYEQYF. The CDR3, as DNA: TGCGCCAGCAGCTTGGACGCACGGGCAGAGTACGAGCAGTACTTC.

This clonotype was recorded a few times. This chain uses TRBV20-1 with TRBJ1-2; 9 bases map to TRBD1. Trimming cost V 4 bases and J 2 bases; bases outside gene matches: 8. The CDR3 is 15 residues long. From germline, CDR1 is DFQATT and CDR2 SNEGSKA (reference sequence). CDR3 DNA: TGCAGTGCTACCCGCGGCGGGACAGGGAACTATGGCTACACCTTC. Amino acids: CSATRGGTGNYGYTF.

This clonotype was detected once. This rearrangement joins TRBV6-2 or TRBV6-3 to TRBJ1-5, with TRBD1 identical over 7 bases. With V trimmed by 2 bases and J by 5 bases, 15 bases remained unmatched. CDR3 length: 18 residues. The germline CDR1 and CDR2 sequences are MNHEY and SVGEGT. Here the CDR3 reads CASSYTSLGGQVYQPQHF. The CDR3 DNA reads TGTGCCAGCAGTTACACCAGTCTAGGCGGACAGGTCTATCAGCCCCAGCATTTT.

This clonotype is labeled medium-sized. The genes are TRBV10-3 and TRBJ1-4, with D possibly matching TRBD1 (5 bases). The CDR3 sequence is 13 residues long. Trimming took 8 bases from V and 4 from J, leaving 11 bases between them. Germline lookup yields CDR1 ENHRY and CDR2 SYGVKD. This chain's CDR3 is CAISGHLNEKLFF. CDR3 DNA: TGTGCCATCTCCGGACACCTTAATGAAAAACTGTTTTTT.

This clonotype occurred a few times. V and J are TRBV6-2 or TRBV6-3 and TRBJ2-5, with 13 bases lining up with TRBD2. Germline V gene sequence: CDR1 MNHEY, CDR2 SVGEGT. V lost 7 bases and J lost 6; bases outside the gene matches: 11. This CDR3 has 16 residues. CDR3 nucleotides: TGTGCCAGCACTCCTACTACTAGCGGGGGGGCCAAGACCCAGTACTTC. Translated, it gives CASTPTTSGGAKTQYF.

This clonotype appeared once. The V gene is TRBV4-3, the J gene TRBJ1-2; unclear D gene. V gave up 0 bases and J gave up 7 bases, with 12 bases separating them. This CDR3 has 14 residues. Looked up from germline, CDR1 is LGHNA and CDR2 is YSLEER. CDR3 loop: CASSQDLAGTGYTF. In DNA form, the CDR3 reads TGCGCCAGCAGCCAAGATCTCGCGGGTACTGGCTACACCTTC.

This clonotype was picked up a small number of times. This chain uses TRBV20-1 with TRBJ1-5, with TRBD1 matching 8 bases. V was clipped by 0 bases and J by 7 bases; unmatched bases: 8. Germline values: CDR1 DFQATT, CDR2 SNEGSKA (reference sequence). The CDR3 length is 15 residues. The CDR3 nucleotides are TGCAGTGCTAGAGACTCGACAGGGGAGGGACAGCCCCAGCATTTT. Protein: CSARDSTGEGQPQHF.

Comment on this clonotype: Possible read error: a much larger clone is one base away. The chain joins TRBV20-1 to TRBJ2-5; 7 positions agree with TRBD1. This CDR3 is built from 16 residues. V dropped 5 bases and J dropped 1; count of bases not matched to a gene: 13. Germline lookup yields CDR1 DFQATT and CDR2 SNEGSKA (reference sequence). CDR3 amino acids: CSARNRDRAIQETQYF. CDR3 coding DNA: TGCAGTGCTCGTAACCGGGACAGAGCTATCCAAGAGACCCAGTACTTC.

The chain employs TRBV21-1 and TRBJ1-2; the table calls TRBD1, which could not be checked here. TRBV21-1 corresponds to a pseudogene. This CDR3 comprises 14 residues. The CDR3 coding sequence is TGTGCCAGCAACCTACAGGGGAATGCTTATGGCTACACCTTC. It encodes CASNLQGNAYGYTF.